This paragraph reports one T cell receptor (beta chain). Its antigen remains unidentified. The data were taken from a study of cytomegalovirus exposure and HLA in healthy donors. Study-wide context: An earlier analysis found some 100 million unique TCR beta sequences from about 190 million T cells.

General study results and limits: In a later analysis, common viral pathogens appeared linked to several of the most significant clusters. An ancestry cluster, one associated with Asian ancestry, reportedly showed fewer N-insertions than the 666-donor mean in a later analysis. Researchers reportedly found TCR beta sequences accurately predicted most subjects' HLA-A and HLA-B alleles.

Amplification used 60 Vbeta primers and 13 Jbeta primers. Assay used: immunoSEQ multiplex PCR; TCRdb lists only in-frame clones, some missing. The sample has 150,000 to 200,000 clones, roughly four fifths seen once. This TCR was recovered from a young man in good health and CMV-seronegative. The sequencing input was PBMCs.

As DNA, the CDR3 is TGTGCCAGCAGCAGGACGGGGGGGCTGTTGGACGAGCAGTACTTC. This encodes CASSRTGGLLDEQYF. V is TRBV5-8 and J is TRBJ2-7; 8 bases align to TRBD2. This CDR3 contains 15 residues. V was pared by 4 bases and J by 5 bases, with 11 bases of the junction left unmatched. Germline V gene data show CDR1 as SGHTS and CDR2 as YDEGEE.